This entry lists 7 T cell receptor beta chains sequenced from one sample in a study of cytomegalovirus exposure and HLA in healthy donors. 13 Jbeta primers and 60 Vbeta primers were used for the PCR. Libraries were prepared by immunoSEQ multiplex PCR; TCRdb keeps only in-frame clonotypes and omits some of them. The sample has approximately 210,000 clones, around 90% seen once. Sequencing was performed on PBMCs. These receptors were taken from a woman in her late teens or twenties in good health and CMV-seronegative.

The rearrangement joins TRBV4-1 to TRBJ2-5, with TRBD2 matching 9 bases. This CDR3 spans 13 amino acids. Per germline, CDR1 MGHRA and CDR2 YSYEKL. The J segment lost 5 bases and the V segment lost 4 bases, leaving 2 bases of the junction unmatched. CDR3 protein: CASSLTSGETQYF. The CDR3 nucleotides are TGCGCCAGCAGCCTTACTAGCGGGGAGACCCAGTACTTC.

V usage is TRBV29-1 and J usage is TRBJ1-2; the D gene is possibly TRBD1 (6 bases). CDR3 length: 14 residues. Looked up from germline, CDR1 is SQVTM and CDR2 is ANQGSEA. V lost 6 bases, J lost 0 bases, and 14 bases lay in between. The DNA for the CDR3 is TGCAGCGTCGGTGACAGGAGCACTAACTATGGCTACACCTTC. Its protein is CSVGDRSTNYGYTF.

The chain joins TRBV5-1 to TRBJ2-2, with 12 positions matching TRBD1. V was pared by 1 base and J by 5 bases, with 3 bases of the junction left unmatched. Germline V CDR1 and CDR2: SGHRS, YFSETQ. The CDR3 spans 16 residues. The CDR3 DNA sequence: TGCGCCAGCAGCTTGTTGGGACAGGGGGCGACCGGGGAGCTGTTTTTT. Translating gives CASSLLGQGATGELFF.

The J gene is TRBJ2-5, the V gene TRBV9; D ambiguous. The CDR3 totals 13 residues. Germline assignment: CDR1 SGDLS and CDR2 YYNGEE. Trimming stripped 1 base from V and 2 bases from J, with 6 bases between. Here the CDR3 DNA reads TGTGCCAGCAGCGTAATGACTCAAGAGACCCAGTACTTC. Amino acid sequence: CASSVMTQETQYF.

The sample holds one count of this clone. One end of the junction varies from germline; a read error may be responsible. The chain links TRBV7-9 to TRBJ1-2; D might be TRBD1 (5 bases). The CDR3 consists of 16 residues. The germline V gene encodes CDR1 SEHNR and CDR2 FQNEAQ (reference sequence). The chain's CDR3 is CSSSLEGQGFHYGYTF. The CDR3 bases are TGTTCCAGCAGCTTAGAGGGGCAGGGCTTTCACTATGGCTACACCTTC.

The J gene is TRBJ2-2, the V gene TRBV19; TRBD2 matches at 14 bases. In germline, CDR1 is LNHDA, CDR2 SQIVND (reference sequence). With V trimmed by 4 bases and J by 5 bases, 6 bases remained unmatched. CDR3 length: 17 residues. The CDR3 loop reads CASSRGLAGDGTGELFF. Here the CDR3 DNA reads TGTGCCAGTAGTAGGGGACTAGCGGGAGATGGTACCGGGGAGCTGTTTTTT.

The chain has TRBV6-5 and TRBJ1-4; the D is unclear. This CDR3 is 15 amino acids long. V shed 0 bases and J shed 14 bases, with 19 bases lying between them. CDR1 is MNHEY, CDR2 SVGAGI, per germline. Here the CDR3 reads CASSYSSGRHLTLFF. CDR3 sequence (DNA): TGTGCCAGCAGTTACTCGTCAGGTCGGCACCTTACGCTGTTTTTT.